The 2 T cell receptor beta chains presented below share a single source sample, sequenced in a study of glioma-infiltrating T cells (dated by TCRdb to the mid-2010s). TCRdb shows the sequencer as Illumina MiSeq. TCR alpha and beta CDR3 regions were amplified with the iRepertoire nested amplicon-rescue multiplex PCR (arm-PCR) platform from RNA. TCRdb passed the public sequencing reads through fastp at Q25 and MiXCR, retaining productive beta sequences. Here each entry gathers all rows of one CDR3 protein and keeps the most common genes and DNA. For this sample the table gives 150,000 to 200,000 distinct CDR3 sequences, of which roughly a third were detected only once. The top ten hold roughly a fifth of the sample. The sequenced material came from glioma tissue, nonneoplastic brain tissue, or PBMCs (not recorded which). All receptors derive from a human donor with low-grade glioma or glioblastoma, undergoing nonglioma brain surgery, or in good health (not recorded which).

This clonotype was seen at least ten times. The V and J genes are TRBV3-1 and TRBJ2-7, with 9 bases identical to TRBD1. Germline CDR1 is LGHDT and CDR2 is YNNKEL (reference sequence). The CDR3 spans 16 residues. The V gene end was trimmed by 0 bases and the J gene end by 3 bases; junction bases not matched to a gene: 6. In DNA form, the CDR3 reads TGTGCCAGCAGCCAAGAAGGGGGACAGGGCTACTACGAGCAGTACTTC. It is translated as CASSQEGGQGYYEQYF.

Points on this clonotype: Sequence at one end of the junction differs from germline and may be a read error. V usage is TRBV29-1 and J usage is TRBJ1-4; D might be TRBD1 (5 bases). Germline V gene sequence: CDR1 SQVTM, CDR2 ANQGSEA. This CDR3 comprises 13 residues. CDR3 sequence (DNA): TGCAGCGTTGATGGGGGAGGGAATGAAAAACTGTCTTTT. Translation: CSVDGGGNEKLSF.